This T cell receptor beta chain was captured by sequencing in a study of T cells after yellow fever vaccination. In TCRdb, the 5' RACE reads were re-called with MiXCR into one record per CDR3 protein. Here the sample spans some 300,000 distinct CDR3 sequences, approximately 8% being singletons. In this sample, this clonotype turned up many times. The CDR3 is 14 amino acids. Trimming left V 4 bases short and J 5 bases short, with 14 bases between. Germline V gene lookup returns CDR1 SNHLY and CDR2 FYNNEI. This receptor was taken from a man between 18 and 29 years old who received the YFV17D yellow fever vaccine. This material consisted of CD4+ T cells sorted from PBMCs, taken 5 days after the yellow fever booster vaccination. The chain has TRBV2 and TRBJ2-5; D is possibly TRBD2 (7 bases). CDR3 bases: TGTGCCAGCAGTGTTTTCGGGGGGCAGGAGACCCAGTACTTC. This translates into CASSVFGGQETQYF.